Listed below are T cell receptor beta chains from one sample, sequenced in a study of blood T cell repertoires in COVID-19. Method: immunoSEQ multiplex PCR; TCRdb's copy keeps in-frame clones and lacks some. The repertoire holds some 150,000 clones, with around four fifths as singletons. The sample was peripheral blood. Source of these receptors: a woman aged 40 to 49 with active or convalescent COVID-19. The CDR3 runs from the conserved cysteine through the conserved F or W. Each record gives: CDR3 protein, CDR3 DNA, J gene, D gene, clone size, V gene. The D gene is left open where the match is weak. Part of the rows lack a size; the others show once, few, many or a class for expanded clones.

CDR3aa: CASSAGTGNYGYTF
CDR3nt: TGTGCCAGCAGCGCCGGGACAGGGAACTATGGCTACACCTTC
j_gene: TRBJ1-2
d_gene: TRBD1
abundance: .
v_gene: TRBV3-1/TRBV3-2

CDR3aa: CASSSYYRGLGTEAFF
CDR3nt: TGTGCCAGCAGTTCCTACTACAGGGGGCTGGGCACTGAAGCTTTCTTT
j_gene: TRBJ1-1
d_gene: TRBD1
abundance: .
v_gene: TRBV6-5

CDR3aa: CAISDSNTEKLFF
CDR3nt: TGTGCCATCAGTGATTCAAACACCGAAAAACTGTTTTTT
j_gene: TRBJ1-4
d_gene: .
abundance: .
v_gene: TRBV10-3

CDR3aa: CASSFLRERSTDTQYF
CDR3nt: TGTGCCAGCAGTTTCTTGCGGGAGAGGAGCACAGATACGCAGTATTTT
j_gene: TRBJ2-3
d_gene: TRBD2
abundance: .
v_gene: TRBV28

CDR3aa: CASSSTGTGRYGYTF
CDR3nt: TGTGCCAGCAGTTCAACCGGGACAGGGCGCTATGGCTACACCTTC
j_gene: TRBJ1-2
d_gene: TRBD1
abundance: .
v_gene: TRBV28

CDR3aa: CASSKGRTYEQYF
CDR3nt: TGTGCCAGTAGTAAAGGGAGGACCTACGAGCAGTACTTC
j_gene: TRBJ2-7
d_gene: .
abundance: few
v_gene: TRBV19

CDR3aa: CASSLASDTQYF
CDR3nt: TGTGCCAGCAGCTTAGCGTCGGATACGCAGTATTTT
j_gene: TRBJ2-3
d_gene: .
abundance: .
v_gene: TRBV7-2

CDR3aa: CASSLPGTGLANYGYTF
CDR3nt: TGTGCCAGCAGCCTTCCGGGGACAGGCTTAGCTAACTATGGCTACACCTTC
j_gene: TRBJ1-2
d_gene: TRBD1
abundance: .
v_gene: TRBV28

CDR3aa: CASSLSQGVGYTF
CDR3nt: TGTGCCAGCAGTTTATCGCAGGGGGTTGGCTACACCTTC
j_gene: TRBJ1-2
d_gene: TRBD1
abundance: .
v_gene: TRBV27

CDR3aa: CASSPARDGINSPLHF
CDR3nt: TGTGCCAGCTCACCGGCGCGGGACGGCATAAATTCACCCCTCCACTTT
j_gene: TRBJ1-6
d_gene: .
abundance: .
v_gene: TRBV18

CDR3aa: CASSLYRVATEAFF
CDR3nt: TGTGCCAGCAGTCTCTACAGGGTAGCCACTGAAGCTTTCTTT
j_gene: TRBJ1-1
d_gene: .
abundance: .
v_gene: TRBV28

CDR3aa: CASSGQGVYEQYF
CDR3nt: TGTGCCAGCAGTGGACAGGGGGTATACGAGCAGTACTTC
j_gene: TRBJ2-7
d_gene: TRBD1
abundance: .
v_gene: TRBV28

CDR3aa: CASSIGQGRGNTEAFF
CDR3nt: TGTGCCAGTAGTATTGGGCAGGGAAGAGGGAACACTGAAGCTTTCTTT
j_gene: TRBJ1-1
d_gene: .
abundance: .
v_gene: TRBV19

CDR3aa: CSVEGGLVTKNIQYF
CDR3nt: TGCAGCGTTGAAGGAGGGTTGGTTACCAAAAACATTCAGTACTTC
j_gene: TRBJ2-4
d_gene: .
abundance: .
v_gene: TRBV29-1

CDR3aa: CASRVQGPQPQHF
CDR3nt: TGTGCCAGCAGGGTACAGGGTCCTCAGCCCCAGCATTTT
j_gene: TRBJ1-5
d_gene: .
abundance: .
v_gene: TRBV28

CDR3aa: CASSPRASYRGRGTEAFF
CDR3nt: TGTGCCAGCAGCCCGAGGGCATCATACAGGGGGAGAGGCACTGAAGCTTTCTTT
j_gene: TRBJ1-1
d_gene: TRBD1
abundance: .
v_gene: TRBV7-2

CDR3aa: CASSLEGYTF
CDR3nt: TGCGCCAGCAGTCTGGAGGGCTACACCTTC
j_gene: TRBJ1-2
d_gene: .
abundance: once
v_gene: TRBV10-1

CDR3aa: CASSKGGGSLIYSNQPQHF
CDR3nt: TGTGCCAGTAGTAAGGGCGGGGGGAGTCTTATCTATAGCAATCAGCCCCAGCATTTT
j_gene: TRBJ1-5
d_gene: .
abundance: .
v_gene: TRBV19

CDR3aa: CATGRTSGGATLGEQFF
CDR3nt: TGTGCCACCGGGAGGACTAGCGGGGGGGCTACCCTGGGTGAGCAGTTCTTC
j_gene: TRBJ2-1
d_gene: TRBD2
abundance: .
v_gene: TRBV10-3

CDR3aa: CAWSVRGPGYTF
CDR3nt: TGTGCCTGGAGTGTACGAGGGCCGGGCTACACCTTC
j_gene: TRBJ1-2
d_gene: .
abundance: .
v_gene: TRBV30

CDR3aa: CASSLVRLGLQYF
CDR3nt: TGTGCCAGCAGCTTAGTTAGGCTGGGGCTGCAGTACTTC
j_gene: TRBJ2-7
d_gene: .
abundance: .
v_gene: TRBV7-2

CDR3aa: CASSAHNTASTDTQYF
CDR3nt: TGCGCCAGCAGCGCCCATAACACCGCTAGCACAGATACGCAGTATTTT
j_gene: TRBJ2-3
d_gene: .
abundance: .
v_gene: TRBV5-1

CDR3aa: CASSFTTDYEQYF
CDR3nt: TGTGCCAGCTCCTTTACCACAGACTACGAGCAGTACTTC
j_gene: TRBJ2-7
d_gene: .
abundance: .
v_gene: TRBV18

CDR3aa: CASSTDGEDYGYTF
CDR3nt: TGTGCCAGTAGTACCGACGGTGAGGACTATGGCTACACCTTC
j_gene: TRBJ1-2
d_gene: .
abundance: .
v_gene: TRBV19

CDR3aa: CASSLTSGGAATDTQYF
CDR3nt: TGTGCCAGCAGTCTCACTAGCGGGGGGGCCGCAACAGATACGCAGTATTTT
j_gene: TRBJ2-3
d_gene: TRBD2
abundance: .
v_gene: TRBV27

CDR3aa: CSVEDLGTGLSRELFF
CDR3nt: TGCAGCGTTGAAGATCTAGGAACAGGGCTTTCCAGGGAGCTGTTTTTT
j_gene: TRBJ2-2
d_gene: .
abundance: .
v_gene: TRBV29-1

CDR3aa: CASSFRGTGNTIYF
CDR3nt: TGTGCCAGCAGTTTTAGGGGGACGGGAAACACCATATATTTT
j_gene: TRBJ1-3
d_gene: .
abundance: .
v_gene: TRBV28

CDR3aa: CASSLTGPDTQYF
CDR3nt: TGTGCCAGCAGCTTGACAGGGCCAGATACGCAGTATTTT
j_gene: TRBJ2-3
d_gene: TRBD1
abundance: .
v_gene: TRBV7-2

CDR3aa: CSASWQGFQPQHF
CDR3nt: TGCAGTGCTAGTTGGCAGGGGTTTCAGCCCCAGCATTTT
j_gene: TRBJ1-5
d_gene: .
abundance: .
v_gene: TRBV20-1